The TCR beta chain described here comes from a study of control samples from healthy donors and cancer patients. The table came from immunoSEQ multiplex PCR; TCRdb's copy has only in-frame clones and leaves some out. Among over 110,000 clones listed, approximately 91% were seen once. This CDR3 is 14 amino acids long. Trimming cost V 1 base and J 7 bases; bases outside gene matches: 4. The V gene's germline CDR1 is SEHNR and CDR2 FQNEAQ (reference sequence). This rearrangement joins TRBV7-9 to TRBJ2-1; TRBD1 aligns across 7 bases. This sequence was found in a woman aged 25 to 39 in good health. Sequencing was done on a sample of blood. The CDR3 DNA reads as TGTGCCAGCAGCTTAGATCCAGGGGGAAATGAGCAGTTCTTC. It specifies CASSLDPGGNEQFF.